This TCR beta chain originates from a study of chemoradiotherapy in HPV16-positive cancers. Findings of the study overall: Functional assays defining HPV-specific T cells used only a couple of HPV16-positive patients. Candidate HPV-specific clones and E7-related TCR motifs grew in tumor during treatment.

There are 15 residues in the CDR3. The germline V and J ends were trimmed by 4 bases and 6 bases, with 19 bases remaining between them. The V gene's germline CDR1 is SGHRS and CDR2 YFSETQ. This clone was detected once. The antigen remains unidentified. Some clones are missing from TCRdb's copy, which holds only in-frame ones; the method was immunoSEQ multiplex PCR. This table has roughly 2,300 clones, roughly 70% appearing once. This receptor was taken from a human donor with HPV-associated anogenital cancer. The sequencing used tumor tissue, collected from a patient who underwent chemoradiotherapy. The chain uses TRBV5-1 and TRBJ1-1; no firm D call. The CDR3, as DNA: TGCGCCAGCAGCCCTTCCCGGTTGCTGGGGTCTGAAGCTTTCTTT. Translated, it gives CASSPSRLLGSEAFF. Filled out from reference TRBV5-1 and TRBJ1-1, the complete variable domain reads KAGVTQTPRYLIKTRGQQVTLSCSPISGHRSVSWYQQTPGQGLQFLFEYFSETQRNKGNFPGRFSGRQFSNSRSEMNVSTLELGDSALYLCASSPSRLLGSEAFFGQGTRLTVV.